This T cell receptor (beta chain) was identified during a study of T-cell memory formation after mild COVID-19. This clonotype was seen at least ten times. TCRdb independently ran MiXCR on the 5' RACE reads; one entry per CDR3 protein. The data contain hundreds of thousands of distinct CDR3 sequences, roughly 15% of them singletons. V dropped 2 bases and J dropped 16; count of bases not matched to a gene: 17. The CDR3 runs to 16 residues. Sequenced sample: PBMCs or a T cell subset sorted from them (not recorded which). The receptor was isolated from a man younger than 35 who had mild COVID-19 (a few samples of this study predate the infection). Cell type and time point are not known. The rearrangement joins TRBV12-3 or TRBV12-4 to TRBJ2-1, with 10 positions matching TRBD2. The CDR3 spells CASSLSVGSGGVSCFF. In DNA form, the CDR3 reads TGTGCCAGCAGTTTAAGTGTTGGAAGCGGGGGGGTTTCGTGTTTCTTC.